The sequence of this T cell receptor (beta chain) was determined in a study of CD8 T cells in ankylosing spondylitis. Each TCR beta library was made by quantitative 5'-RACE that incorporated molecular barcodes. TCRdb re-called the 5' RACE reads through MiXCR, storing one row per CDR3 protein. Of 250,000 or so distinct CDR3 sequences in the sample, over 9.5% are singletons; the top ten hold 2.6%. Many counts were recorded for this clonotype. Its specificity is not known. Overall study results and limits: The study looked at matched synovial fluid samples from ankylosing spondylitis patients. Disease-linked clones were reported to be significantly enriched there. Seemingly characteristic of ankylosing spondylitis blood was a TCR beta motif consisting of roughly 8 highly homologous variants.

CDR3 length: 12 amino acids. Germline CDR1 KGHDR, CDR2 SFDVKD. Between the trimmed V and J ends, which lost 6 bases and 7 bases, there was a span of 8 bases. The rearrangement uses TRBV24-1 and TRBJ2-2; D gene unclear. Sample: blood, either unsorted or a sorted T cell fraction (not recorded which). The source is a male donor with ankylosing spondylitis or in good health (not recorded which). CDR3 in DNA: TGTGCCACCAGTCGCGGCGTCGGGGAGCTGTTTTTT. Its translation: CATSRGVGELFF.